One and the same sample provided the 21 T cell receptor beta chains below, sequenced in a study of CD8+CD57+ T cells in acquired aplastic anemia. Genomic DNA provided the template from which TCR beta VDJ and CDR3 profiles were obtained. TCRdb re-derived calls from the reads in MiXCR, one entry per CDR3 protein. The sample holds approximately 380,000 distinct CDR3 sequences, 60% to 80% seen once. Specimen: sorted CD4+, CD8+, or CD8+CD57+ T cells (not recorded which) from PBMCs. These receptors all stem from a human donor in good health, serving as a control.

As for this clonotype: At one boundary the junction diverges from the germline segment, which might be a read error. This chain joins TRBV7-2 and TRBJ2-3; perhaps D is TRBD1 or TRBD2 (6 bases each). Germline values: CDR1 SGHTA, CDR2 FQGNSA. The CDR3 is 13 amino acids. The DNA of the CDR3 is TGTGCCAGCAGATCCGGGGGCACTGTTACTGAAGCTTTC. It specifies CASRSGGTVTEAF.

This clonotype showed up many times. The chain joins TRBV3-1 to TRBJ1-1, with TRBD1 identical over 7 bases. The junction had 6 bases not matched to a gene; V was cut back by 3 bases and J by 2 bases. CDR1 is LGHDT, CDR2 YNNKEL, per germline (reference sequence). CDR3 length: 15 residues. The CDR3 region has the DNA TGTGCCAGCAGCCACTACGACAGGGCCAACACTGAAGCTTTCTTT. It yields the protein CASSHYDRANTEAFF.

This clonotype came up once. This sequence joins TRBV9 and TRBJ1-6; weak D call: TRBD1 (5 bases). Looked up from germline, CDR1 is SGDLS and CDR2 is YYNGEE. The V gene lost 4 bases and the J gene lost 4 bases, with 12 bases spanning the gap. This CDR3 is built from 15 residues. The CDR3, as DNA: TGTGCCAGCAGCTTGGGGGGGTGGTATAATTCACCCCTCCACTTT. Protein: CASSLGGWYNSPLHF.

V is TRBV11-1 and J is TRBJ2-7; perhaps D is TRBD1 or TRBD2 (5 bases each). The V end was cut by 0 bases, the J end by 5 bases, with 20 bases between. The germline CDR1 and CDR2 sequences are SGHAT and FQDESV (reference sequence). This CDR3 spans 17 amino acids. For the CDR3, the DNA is TGTGCCAGCAGCTTAGCGATATCCTCCGGGACGAAAAACGAGCAGTACTTC. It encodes CASSLAISSGTKNEQYF.

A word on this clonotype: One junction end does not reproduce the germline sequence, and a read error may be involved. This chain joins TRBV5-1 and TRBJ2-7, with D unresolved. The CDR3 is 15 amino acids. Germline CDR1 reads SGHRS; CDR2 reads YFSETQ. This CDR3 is CASGLAGDGYSEQYF. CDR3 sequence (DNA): TGCGCCAGCGGCTTGGCCGGTGATGGCTACTCCGAGCAGTACTTC.

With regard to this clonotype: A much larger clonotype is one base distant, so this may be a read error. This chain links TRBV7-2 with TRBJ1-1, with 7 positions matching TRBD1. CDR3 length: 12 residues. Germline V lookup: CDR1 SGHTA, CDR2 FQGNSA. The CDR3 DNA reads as TGCGCCAGCAGCCAAGGTACAGGGGAAGCTCTCTTT. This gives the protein CASSQGTGEALF.

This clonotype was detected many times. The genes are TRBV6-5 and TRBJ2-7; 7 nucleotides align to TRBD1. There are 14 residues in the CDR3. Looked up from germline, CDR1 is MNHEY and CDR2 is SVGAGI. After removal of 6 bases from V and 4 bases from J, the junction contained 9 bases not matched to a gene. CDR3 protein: CASRPGQTPYEQYF. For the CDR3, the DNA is TGTGCCAGCAGGCCGGGACAGACACCGTACGAGCAGTACTTC.

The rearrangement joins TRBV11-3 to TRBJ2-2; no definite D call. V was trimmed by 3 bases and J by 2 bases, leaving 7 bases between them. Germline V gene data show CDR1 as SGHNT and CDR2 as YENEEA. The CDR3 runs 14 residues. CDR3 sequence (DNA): TGTGCCAGCAGCTTTGGGGTTAACACCGGGGAGCTGTTTTTT. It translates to CASSFGVNTGELFF.

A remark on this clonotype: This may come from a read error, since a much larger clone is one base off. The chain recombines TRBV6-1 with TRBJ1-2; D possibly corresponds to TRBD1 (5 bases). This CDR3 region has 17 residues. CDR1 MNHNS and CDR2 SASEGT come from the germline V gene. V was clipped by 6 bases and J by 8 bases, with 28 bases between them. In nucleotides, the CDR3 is TGTGCCAGCAGAACACTACAACCTACGGGCCAGGAGGGGGGCTACACCTTC. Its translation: CASRTLQPTGQEGGYTF.

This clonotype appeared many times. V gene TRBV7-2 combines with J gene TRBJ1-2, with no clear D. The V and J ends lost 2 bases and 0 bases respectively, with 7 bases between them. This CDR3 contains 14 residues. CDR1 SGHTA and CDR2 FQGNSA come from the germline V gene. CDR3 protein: CASSLSQSNYGYTF. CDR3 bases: TGTGCCAGCAGCTTATCTCAGTCTAACTATGGCTACACCTTC.

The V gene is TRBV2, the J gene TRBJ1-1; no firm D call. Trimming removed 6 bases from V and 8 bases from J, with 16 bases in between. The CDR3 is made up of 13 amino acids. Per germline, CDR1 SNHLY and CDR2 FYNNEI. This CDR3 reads CASSVVTDYEAFF. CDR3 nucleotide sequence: TGTGCCAGCAGCGTAGTAACAGATTACGAAGCTTTCTTT. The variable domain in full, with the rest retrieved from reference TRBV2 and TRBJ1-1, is EPEVTQTPSHQVTQMGQEVILRCVPISNHLYFYWYRQILGQKVEFLVSFYNNEISEKSEIFDDQFSVERPDGSNFTLKIRSTKLEDSAMYFCASSVVTDYEAFFGQGTRLTVV.

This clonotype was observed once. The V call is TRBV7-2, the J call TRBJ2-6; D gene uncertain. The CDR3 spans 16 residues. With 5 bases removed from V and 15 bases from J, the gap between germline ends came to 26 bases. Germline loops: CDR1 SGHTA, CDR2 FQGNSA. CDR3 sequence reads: CASSIPVGSCYNHLTF. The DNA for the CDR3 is TGTGCCAGCAGCATACCCGTGGGAAGCTGCTACAACCACCTGACTTTC.

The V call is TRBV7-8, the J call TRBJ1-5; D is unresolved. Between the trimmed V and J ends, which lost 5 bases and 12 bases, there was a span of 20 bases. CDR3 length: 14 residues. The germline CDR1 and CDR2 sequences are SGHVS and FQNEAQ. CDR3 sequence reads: CASSAEAGRKHQHF. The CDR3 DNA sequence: TGTGCCAGCAGCGCAGAGGCAGGCCGAAAGCACCAGCATTTT. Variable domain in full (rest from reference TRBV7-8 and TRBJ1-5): GAGVSQSPRYKVAKRGQDVALRCDPISGHVSLFWYQQALGQGPEFLTYFQNEAQLDKSGLPSDRFFAERPEGSVSTLKIQRTQQEDSAVYLCASSAEAGRKHQHFGDGTRLSIL.

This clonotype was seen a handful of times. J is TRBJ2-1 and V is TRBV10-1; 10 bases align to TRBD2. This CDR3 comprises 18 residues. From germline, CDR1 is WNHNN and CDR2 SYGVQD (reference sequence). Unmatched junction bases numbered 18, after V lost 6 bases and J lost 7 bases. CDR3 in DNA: TGCGCCAGCAGCCAATCCTTTAGCGGGGGGCCGGCCTTTAATGAGCAGTTCTTC. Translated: CASSQSFSGGPAFNEQFF.

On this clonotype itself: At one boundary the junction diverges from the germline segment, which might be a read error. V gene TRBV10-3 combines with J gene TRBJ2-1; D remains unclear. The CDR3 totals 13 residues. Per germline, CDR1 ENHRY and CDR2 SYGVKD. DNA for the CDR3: TGTGCCACCAGTGACCCACCTAGGGATGAAAGCTTCTTC. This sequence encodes CATSDPPRDESFF.

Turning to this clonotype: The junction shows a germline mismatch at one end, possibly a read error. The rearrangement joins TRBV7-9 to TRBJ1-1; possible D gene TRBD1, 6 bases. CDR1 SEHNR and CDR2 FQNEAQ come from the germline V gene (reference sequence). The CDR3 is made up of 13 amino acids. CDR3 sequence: CASSFRTDNEAYF. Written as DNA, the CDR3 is TGTGCCAGCAGCTTTCGGACAGACAACGAAGCTTACTTC.

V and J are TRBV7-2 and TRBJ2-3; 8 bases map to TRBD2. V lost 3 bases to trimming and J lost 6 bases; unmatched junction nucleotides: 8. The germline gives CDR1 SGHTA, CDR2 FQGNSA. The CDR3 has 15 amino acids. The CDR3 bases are TGTGCCAGCAGCTTGGGGGAGACTAGCGCCGATACGCAGTATTTT. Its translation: CASSLGETSADTQYF.

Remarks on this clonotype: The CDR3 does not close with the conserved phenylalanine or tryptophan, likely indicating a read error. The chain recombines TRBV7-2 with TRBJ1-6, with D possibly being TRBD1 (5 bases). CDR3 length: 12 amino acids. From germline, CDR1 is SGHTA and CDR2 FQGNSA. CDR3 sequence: CAAGGVNSPLHL. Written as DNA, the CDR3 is TGTGCAGCGGGGGGAGTCAATTCACCCCTCCACCTT.

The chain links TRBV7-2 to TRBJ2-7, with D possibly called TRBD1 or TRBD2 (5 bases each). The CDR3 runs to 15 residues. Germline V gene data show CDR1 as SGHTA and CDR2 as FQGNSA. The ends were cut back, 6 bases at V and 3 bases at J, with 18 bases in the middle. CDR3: CASRPGPSYNYEQYF. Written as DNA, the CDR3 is TGTGCCAGCAGACCGGGACCGAGTTACAACTACGAGCAGTACTTC.

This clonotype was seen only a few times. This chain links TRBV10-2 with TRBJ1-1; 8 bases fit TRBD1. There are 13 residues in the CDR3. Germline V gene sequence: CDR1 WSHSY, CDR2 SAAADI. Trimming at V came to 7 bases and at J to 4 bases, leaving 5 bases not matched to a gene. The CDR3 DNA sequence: TGCGCCAGCACCTGGACAGGGAGCACTGAAGCTTTCTTT. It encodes CASTWTGSTEAFF.

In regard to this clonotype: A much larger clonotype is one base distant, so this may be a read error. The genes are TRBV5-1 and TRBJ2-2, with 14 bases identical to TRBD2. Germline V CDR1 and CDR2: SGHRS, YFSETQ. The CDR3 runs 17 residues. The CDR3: CASSSGLAGASGGEPFF. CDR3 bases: TGCGCCAGCAGCTCGGGACTAGCGGGGGCTTCTGGCGGGGAGCCGTTTTTT.